Listed here is a single TCR beta chain. Its specificity is unknown. Since a much larger clone is just one base distant, this may be a read error. TCRdb processed the reads anew with MiXCR; each CDR3 protein has one entry. The sample records approximately 100,000 distinct CDR3 sequences, around 45% being singletons. This sample is drawn from a study of T cell repertoires in cytomegalovirus infection. Study context: CMV epitopes, recently identified HLA-C-restricted and well-studied HLA-B-restricted, were used. Indications of both CMV infection and matching HLA type were provided by public TCR beta signatures.

Study-level results: HLA-C-restricted CMV clonotypes gave the most frequent clonotype in two of eight donors. CMV carriers with the relevant HLA were identified by cumulative public TCR beta family frequency.

The CDR3 has 11 amino acids. Germline V gene data show CDR1 as MGHRA and CDR2 as YSYEKL. Source: CD8+ T cells from cultured PBMCs, taken from culture after CMV antigen stimulation. The V call is TRBV4-1, the J call TRBJ2-1, with D unclear. This clonotype originated in a human donor in good health (CMV status not recorded). Some clones in this sample may be carry-over from other donors' samples. The CDR3 DNA is TGCGCCAACAGCTCACAGCAGGAGCAGTTCTTC. Translation: CANSSQQEQFF.